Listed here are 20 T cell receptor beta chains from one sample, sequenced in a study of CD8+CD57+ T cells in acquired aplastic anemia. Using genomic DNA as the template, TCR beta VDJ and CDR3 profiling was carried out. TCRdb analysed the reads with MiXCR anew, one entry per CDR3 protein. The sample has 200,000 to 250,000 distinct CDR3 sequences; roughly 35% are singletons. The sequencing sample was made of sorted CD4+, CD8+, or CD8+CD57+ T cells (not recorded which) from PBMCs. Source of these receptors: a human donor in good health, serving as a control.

The CDR3: CASSQGLARRSYNEQFF. DNA of the CDR3: TGCGCCAGCAGCCAAGGACTAGCGAGGCGGTCCTACAATGAGCAGTTCTTC. The chain uses TRBV4-1 and TRBJ2-1; 8 nucleotides align to TRBD2. Germline-derived CDR1 and CDR2 are MGHRA and YSYEKL. The length of the CDR3 is 17 residues. V trimming: 1 base; J trimming: 1 base; junction bases outside the gene matches: 6.

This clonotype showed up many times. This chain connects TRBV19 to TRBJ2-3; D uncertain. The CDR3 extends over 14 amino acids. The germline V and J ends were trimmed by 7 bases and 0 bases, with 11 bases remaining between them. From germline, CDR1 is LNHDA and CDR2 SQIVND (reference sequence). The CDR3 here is CASTPTPSTDTQYF. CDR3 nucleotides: TGTGCCAGTACCCCCACCCCTAGCACAGATACGCAGTATTTT.

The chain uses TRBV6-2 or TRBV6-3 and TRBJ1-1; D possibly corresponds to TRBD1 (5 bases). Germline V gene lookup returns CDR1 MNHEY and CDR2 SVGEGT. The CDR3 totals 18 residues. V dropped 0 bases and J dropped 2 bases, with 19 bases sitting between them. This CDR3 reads CASSYSLLQGWVNTEAFF. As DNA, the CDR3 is TGTGCCAGCAGTTACTCACTTTTGCAGGGATGGGTTAACACTGAAGCTTTCTTT.

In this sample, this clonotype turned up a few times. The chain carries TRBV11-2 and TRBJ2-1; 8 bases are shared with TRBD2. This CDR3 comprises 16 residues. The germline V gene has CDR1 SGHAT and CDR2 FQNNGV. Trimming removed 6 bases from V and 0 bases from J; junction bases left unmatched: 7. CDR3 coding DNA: TGTGCCAGCAGGGACTTCGGGGGGGCCTCCTACAATGAGCAGTTCTTC. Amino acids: CASRDFGGASYNEQFF. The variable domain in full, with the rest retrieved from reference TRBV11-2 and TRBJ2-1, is EAGVAQSPRYKIIEKRQSVAFWCNPISGHATLYWYQQILGQGPKLLIQFQNNGVVDDSQLPKDRFSAERLKGVDSTLKIQPAKLEDSAVYLCASRDFGGASYNEQFFGPGTRLTVL.

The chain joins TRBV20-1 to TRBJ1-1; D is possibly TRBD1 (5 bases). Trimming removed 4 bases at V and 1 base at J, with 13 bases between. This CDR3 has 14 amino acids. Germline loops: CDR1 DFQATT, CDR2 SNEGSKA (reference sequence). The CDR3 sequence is CSAITGEKNTEAFF. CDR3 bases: TGCAGTGCTATAACGGGGGAAAAGAACACTGAAGCTTTCTTT.

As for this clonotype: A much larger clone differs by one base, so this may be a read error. The CDR3 region has the DNA TGTGCCAGCAGTATGACAGGGGGCGAGGGTTCACTCCTCCACTTT. Translating gives CASSMTGGEGSLLHF. V usage is TRBV7-2 and J usage is TRBJ1-6, with 10 nucleotides matching TRBD1. CDR3 length: 15 residues. Germline V lookup: CDR1 SGHTA, CDR2 FQGNSA. The full variable domain, its missing parts supplied by reference TRBV7-2 and TRBJ1-6, is GAGVSQSPSNKVTEKGKDVELRCDPISGHTALYWYRQSLGQGLEFLIYFQGNSAPDKSGLPSDRFSAERTGGSVSTLTIQRTQQEDSAVYLCASSMTGGEGSLLHFGNGTRLTVT.

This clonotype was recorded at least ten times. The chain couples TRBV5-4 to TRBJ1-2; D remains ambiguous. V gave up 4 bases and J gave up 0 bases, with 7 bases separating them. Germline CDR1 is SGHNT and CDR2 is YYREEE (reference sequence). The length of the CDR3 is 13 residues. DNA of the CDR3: TGTGCCAGCAGCCCCCAGGCTAACTATGGCTACACCTTC. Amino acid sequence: CASSPQANYGYTF. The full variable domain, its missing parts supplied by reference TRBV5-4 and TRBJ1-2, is ETGVTQSPTHLIKTRGQQVTLRCSSQSGHNTVSWYQQALGQGPQFIFQYYREEENGRGNFPPRFSGLQFPNYSSELNVNALELDDSALYLCASSPQANYGYTFGSGTRLTVV.

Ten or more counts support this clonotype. The DNA for the CDR3 is TGTGCCAGCAGCGTAGCGGACAGGAGCTCTGGAAACACCATATATTTT. Protein product: CASSVADRSSGNTIYF. This sequence joins TRBV9 and TRBJ1-3; 7 bases are a match to TRBD1. Germline CDR1 reads SGDLS; CDR2 reads YYNGEE. CDR3 length equals 16 residues. With 0 bases clipped from V and 0 bases from J, the junction kept 3 bases outside the gene matches.

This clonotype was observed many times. The chain's CDR3 is CASSVTPSAGELFF. As DNA, the CDR3 is TGTGCCAGCAGCGTAACCCCGAGCGCCGGGGAGCTGTTTTTT. The gene calls are TRBV2 and TRBJ2-2, with D unclear. Germline V gene sequence: CDR1 SNHLY, CDR2 FYNNEI. The CDR3 totals 14 residues. Trimming left V 6 bases short and J 6 bases short, with 14 bases between.

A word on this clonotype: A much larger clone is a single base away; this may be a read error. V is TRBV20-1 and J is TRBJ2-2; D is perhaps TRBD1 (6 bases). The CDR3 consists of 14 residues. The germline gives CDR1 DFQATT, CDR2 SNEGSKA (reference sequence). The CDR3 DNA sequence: TGCAGTGCTACAGGACAGAGGAACGCCGGGGAGCTGTTTTTT. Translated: CSATGQRNAGELFF.

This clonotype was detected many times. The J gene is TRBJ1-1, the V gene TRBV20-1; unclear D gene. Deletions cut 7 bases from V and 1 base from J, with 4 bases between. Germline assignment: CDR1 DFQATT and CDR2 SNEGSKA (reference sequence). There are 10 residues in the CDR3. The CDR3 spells CSVRNTEAFF. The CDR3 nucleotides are TGCAGTGTGAGGAACACTGAAGCTTTCTTT.

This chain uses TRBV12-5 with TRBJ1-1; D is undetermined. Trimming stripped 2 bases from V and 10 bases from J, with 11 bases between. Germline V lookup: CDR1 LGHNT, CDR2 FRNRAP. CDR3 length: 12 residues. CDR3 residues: CASGLSYLGAFF. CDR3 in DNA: TGTGCTAGTGGTTTGTCGTACCTCGGAGCTTTCTTT.

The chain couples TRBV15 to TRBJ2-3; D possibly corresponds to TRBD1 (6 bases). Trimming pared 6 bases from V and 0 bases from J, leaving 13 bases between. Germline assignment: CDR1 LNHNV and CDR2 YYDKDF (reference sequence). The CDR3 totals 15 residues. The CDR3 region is CATRTGSFSTDTQYF. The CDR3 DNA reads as TGTGCCACCAGAACAGGGTCCTTTAGCACAGATACGCAGTATTTT.

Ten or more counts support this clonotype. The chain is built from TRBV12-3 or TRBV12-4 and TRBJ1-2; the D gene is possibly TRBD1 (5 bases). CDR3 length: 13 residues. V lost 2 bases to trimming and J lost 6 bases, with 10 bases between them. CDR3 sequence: CASSLRAGHGYTF. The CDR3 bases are TGTGCCAGCAGTTTAAGGGCGGGGCATGGCTACACCTTC.

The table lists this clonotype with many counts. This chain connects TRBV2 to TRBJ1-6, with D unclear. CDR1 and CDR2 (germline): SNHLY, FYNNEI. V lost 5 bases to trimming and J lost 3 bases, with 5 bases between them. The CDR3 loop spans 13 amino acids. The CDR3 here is CASSMDYNSPLHF. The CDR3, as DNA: TGTGCCAGCAGTATGGACTATAATTCACCCCTCCACTTT. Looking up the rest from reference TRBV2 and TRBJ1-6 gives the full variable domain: EPEVTQTPSHQVTQMGQEVILRCVPISNHLYFYWYRQILGQKVEFLVSFYNNEISEKSEIFDDQFSVERPDGSNFTLKIRSTKLEDSAMYFCASSMDYNSPLHFGNGTRLTVT.

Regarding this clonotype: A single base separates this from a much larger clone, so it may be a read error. The CDR3 nucleotides read TGTGCCAGCAGCAGGGGGGGCGGCACAGATGCGCAGTATTTT. It encodes CASSRGGGTDAQYF. V is TRBV9 and J is TRBJ2-3, with D perhaps TRBD2 (7 bases). Per germline, CDR1 SGDLS and CDR2 YYNGEE. The CDR3 extends over 14 amino acids. Based on the CDR3 plus reference TRBV9 and TRBJ2-3, the full variable domain is DSGVTQTPKHLITATGQRVTLRCSPRSGDLSVYWYQQSLDQGLQFLIQYYNGEERAKGNILERFSAQQFPDLHSELNLSSLELGDSALYFCASSRGGGTDAQYFGPGTRLTVL.

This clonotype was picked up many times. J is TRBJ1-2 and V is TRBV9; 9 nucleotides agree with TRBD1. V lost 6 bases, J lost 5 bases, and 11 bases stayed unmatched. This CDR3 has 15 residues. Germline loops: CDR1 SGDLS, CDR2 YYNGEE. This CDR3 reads CASTRHLDRGYGYTF. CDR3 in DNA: TGTGCCAGCACCCGACATTTGGACAGGGGATATGGCTACACCTTC.

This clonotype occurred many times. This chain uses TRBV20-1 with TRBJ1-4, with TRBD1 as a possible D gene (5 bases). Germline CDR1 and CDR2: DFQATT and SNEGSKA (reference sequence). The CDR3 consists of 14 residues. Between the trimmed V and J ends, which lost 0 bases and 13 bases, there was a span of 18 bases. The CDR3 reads CSARDIGGSERLFF. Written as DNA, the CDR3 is TGCAGTGCTAGAGATATCGGGGGTAGCGAACGACTGTTTTTT.

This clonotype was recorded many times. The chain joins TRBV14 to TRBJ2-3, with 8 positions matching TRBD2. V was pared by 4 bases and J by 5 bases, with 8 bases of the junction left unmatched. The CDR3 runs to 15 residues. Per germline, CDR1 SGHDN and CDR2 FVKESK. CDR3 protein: CASSPYSGKVDTQYF. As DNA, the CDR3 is TGTGCCAGCAGCCCGTATAGCGGGAAGGTAGATACGCAGTATTTT.

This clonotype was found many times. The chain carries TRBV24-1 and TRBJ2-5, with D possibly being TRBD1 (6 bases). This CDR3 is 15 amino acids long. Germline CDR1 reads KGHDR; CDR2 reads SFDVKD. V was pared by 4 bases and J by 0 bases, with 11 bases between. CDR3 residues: CATSDVQGNQETQYF. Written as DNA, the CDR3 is TGTGCCACCAGTGACGTCCAGGGGAACCAAGAGACCCAGTACTTC.